Reported below is one T cell receptor beta chain. The ends lost 5 bases at V and 1 base at J; junction bases unmatched: 3. This CDR3 region has 15 residues. The V gene's germline CDR1 is MNHNY and CDR2 SVGAGI (reference sequence). These data are taken from a study of graft-versus-host responses after intestinal transplantation. The wider study: Once they had received anti-thymocyte globulin induction, all recipients took tacrolimus and steroids for approximately 3 years.

Generated by immunoSEQ multiplex PCR, the TCRdb table keeps only in-frame clones and is missing some. The table has about 9,500 clones, just under 30% seen once. The TCR sequence derives from a human patient who received an intestinal transplant. This sequence joins TRBV6-6 and TRBJ2-4; 9 bases match TRBD1. Material: alloreactive CD4+ T cells from a mixed lymphocyte reaction culture, obtained before intestinal transplant. The sample's subset: CFSE-low proliferating T cells sorted from approximately 6-day pre-transplant mixed lymphocyte reaction (GvH or HvG direction). The DNA for the CDR3 is TGTGCCAGCAGTCTCGGACAGGGGGCCAAAAACATTCAGTACTTC. Protein: CASSLGQGAKNIQYF.